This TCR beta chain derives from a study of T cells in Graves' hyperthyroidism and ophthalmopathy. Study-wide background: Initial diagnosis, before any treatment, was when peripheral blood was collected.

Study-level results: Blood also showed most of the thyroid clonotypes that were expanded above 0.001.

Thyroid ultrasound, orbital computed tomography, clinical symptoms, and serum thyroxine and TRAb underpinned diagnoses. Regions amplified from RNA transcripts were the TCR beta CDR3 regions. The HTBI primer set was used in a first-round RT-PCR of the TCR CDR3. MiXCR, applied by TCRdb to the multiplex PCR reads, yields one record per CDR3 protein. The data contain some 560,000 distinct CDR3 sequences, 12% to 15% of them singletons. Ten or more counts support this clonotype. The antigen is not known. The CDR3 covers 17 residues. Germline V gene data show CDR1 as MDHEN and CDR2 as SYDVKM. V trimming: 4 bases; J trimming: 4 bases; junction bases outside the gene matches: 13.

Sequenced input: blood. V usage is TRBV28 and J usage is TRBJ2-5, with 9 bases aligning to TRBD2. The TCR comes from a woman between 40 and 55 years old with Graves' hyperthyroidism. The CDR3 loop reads CASSSLGSGRVGETQYF. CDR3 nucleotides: TGTGCCAGCAGTTCCTTGGGTAGCGGGAGAGTAGGAGAGACCCAGTACTTC.